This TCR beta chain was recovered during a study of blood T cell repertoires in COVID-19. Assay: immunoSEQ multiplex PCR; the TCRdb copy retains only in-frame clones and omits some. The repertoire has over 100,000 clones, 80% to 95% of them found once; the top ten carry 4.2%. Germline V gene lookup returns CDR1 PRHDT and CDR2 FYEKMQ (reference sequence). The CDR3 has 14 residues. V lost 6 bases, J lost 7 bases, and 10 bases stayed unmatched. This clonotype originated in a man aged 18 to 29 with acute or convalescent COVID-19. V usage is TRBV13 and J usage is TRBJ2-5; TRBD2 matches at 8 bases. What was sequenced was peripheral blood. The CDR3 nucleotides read TGTGCCAGCAGAGGTGGGACTAGTCGGGGGACCCAGTACTTC. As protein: CASRGGTSRGTQYF.